This T cell receptor (beta chain) derives from a study of blood T cell repertoires in COVID-19. Measured with immunoSEQ multiplex PCR; TCRdb has only the in-frame clones, and not every one. The top ten clones hold approximately 4% of a sample with 250,000 to 350,000 clones, approximately 83% of them seen once. The CDR3 is 18 residues long. Per the germline V gene, CDR1 is SEHNR and CDR2 is FQNEAQ (reference sequence). Germline trimming cut 5 bases from V and 1 base from J; bases unmatched to any gene: 9. The sequenced sample was PBMCs or T cells enriched from blood (not recorded which). V usage is TRBV7-9 and J usage is TRBJ2-5, with 14 bases matching TRBD2. This sequence originates from a woman in her 30s who had recovered from COVID-19. The CDR3 bases are TGTGCCAGCAGCCTACAATGGACTAGCGGGGGGTTCCAAGAGACCCAGTACTTC. It yields the protein CASSLQWTSGGFQETQYF.